This T cell receptor beta chain was observed in a study of blood T cell repertoires in COVID-19. Study context: Sites across the United States, Italy and Spain contributed samples from acute and convalescent COVID-19.

CDR3 length equals 16 residues. The V end lost 1 base, the J end lost 8 bases, and 18 bases lay between the germline ends. Germline CDR1 SGHNT, CDR2 YENEEA. The assay was immunoSEQ multiplex PCR, and TCRdb's table has in-frame clones only and misses some. The profile shows under 200,000 clones, approximately 84% of them singletons. The source material was PBMCs or T cells enriched from blood (not recorded which). The V gene is TRBV11-3, the J gene TRBJ2-1; a possible D gene is TRBD2 (6 bases). This sequence was found in a woman aged 35 to 49 with acute COVID-19. CDR3 in DNA: TGTGCCAGCAGCTTAGGGGGCCCGGGAGCAACCTATGAGCAGTTCTTC. Its translation: CASSLGGPGATYEQFF. Drawing the rest from reference TRBV11-3 and TRBJ2-1, the complete variable domain is EAGVVQSPRYKIIEKKQPVAFWCNPISGHNTLYWYLQNLGQGPELLIRYENEEAVDDSQLPKDRFSAERLKGVDSTLKIQPAELGDSAVYLCASSLGGPGATYEQFFGPGTRLTVL.